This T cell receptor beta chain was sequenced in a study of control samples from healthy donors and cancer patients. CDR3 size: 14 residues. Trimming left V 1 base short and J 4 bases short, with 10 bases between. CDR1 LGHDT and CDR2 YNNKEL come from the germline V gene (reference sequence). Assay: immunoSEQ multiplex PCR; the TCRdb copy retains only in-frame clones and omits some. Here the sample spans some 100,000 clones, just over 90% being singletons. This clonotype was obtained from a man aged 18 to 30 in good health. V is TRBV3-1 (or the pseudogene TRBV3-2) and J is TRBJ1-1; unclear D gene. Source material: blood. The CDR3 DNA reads TGTGCCAGCAGCCAAGTGGGAGTAAGCACTGAAGCTTTCTTT. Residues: CASSQVGVSTEAFF.